This is a list of T cell receptor beta chains from one sample in a study of radiation and T cells in renal cell carcinoma. Libraries were prepared by immunoSEQ multiplex PCR; TCRdb keeps only in-frame clonotypes and omits some of them. This sample has about 83,000 clones; around four fifths occur once, and the top ten carry under 2.5%. This material consisted of blood, taken from a patient whose treatment included radiotherapy and nephrectomy. These receptors came from a woman aged 60-75 years with renal cell carcinoma. The CDR3 runs from the conserved cysteine through the conserved F or W. Fields, in order: J gene, V gene, D gene, clone size, CDR3 protein, CDR3 DNA. The D gene is left open where the match is weak. Only some rows state a clone size, as once, few, many or a class for expanded clones.

j_gene: TRBJ1-5
v_gene: TRBV4-1
d_gene: NA
abundance: NA
CDR3aa: CASSQWGAPQPQHF
CDR3nt: TGCGCCAGCAGCCAGTGGGGGGCGCCACAGCCCCAGCATTTT

j_gene: TRBJ2-1
v_gene: TRBV6-1
d_gene: NA
abundance: few
CDR3aa: CASRAGEEQFF
CDR3nt: TGTGCCAGCAGGGCAGGTGAAGAGCAGTTCTTC

j_gene: TRBJ2-7
v_gene: TRBV18
d_gene: NA
abundance: NA
CDR3aa: CASSLGEVFAYEQYF
CDR3nt: TGTGCCAGCTCGCTTGGGGAGGTGTTCGCGTACGAGCAGTACTTC

j_gene: TRBJ2-3
v_gene: TRBV28
d_gene: TRBD2
abundance: NA
CDR3aa: CASSLQGTRRTQYF
CDR3nt: TGTGCCAGCAGTTTACAGGGGACTAGACGTACGCAGTATTTT

j_gene: TRBJ2-2
v_gene: TRBV19
d_gene: NA
abundance: NA
CDR3aa: CASSIAGIGELFF
CDR3nt: TGTGCCAGTAGTATAGCGGGAATCGGGGAGCTGTTTTTT

j_gene: TRBJ2-4
v_gene: TRBV28
d_gene: TRBD2
abundance: medium-sized
CDR3aa: CASSFPTSGRAANIQYF
CDR3nt: TGTGCCAGCAGTTTCCCCACTAGCGGGAGGGCCGCGAACATTCAGTACTTC

j_gene: TRBJ2-6
v_gene: TRBV5-6
d_gene: NA
abundance: NA
CDR3aa: CASRGKSGANVLTF
CDR3nt: TGTGCCAGCAGGGGGAAGTCCGGGGCCAACGTCCTGACTTTC

j_gene: TRBJ1-1
v_gene: TRBV29-1
d_gene: NA
abundance: NA
CDR3aa: CSVAHRGTLNTEAFF
CDR3nt: TGCAGCGTCGCCCATAGGGGAACATTGAACACTGAAGCTTTCTTT

j_gene: TRBJ2-5
v_gene: TRBV4-1
d_gene: TRBD1
abundance: once
CDR3aa: CASSLTGTGSETQYF
CDR3nt: TGCGCCAGCAGCCTAACCGGGACAGGCTCGGAGACCCAGTACTTC

j_gene: TRBJ1-4
v_gene: TRBV10-3
d_gene: NA
abundance: NA
CDR3aa: CAISEDGTAVLGELFF
CDR3nt: TGTGCCATCAGTGAGGACGGGACCGCCGTTCTCGGGGAACTGTTTTTT

j_gene: TRBJ2-7
v_gene: TRBV9
d_gene: NA
abundance: NA
CDR3aa: CASSVVVEQQYF
CDR3nt: TGTGCCAGCAGCGTAGTGGTAGAACAGCAGTACTTC

j_gene: TRBJ2-3
v_gene: TRBV7-9
d_gene: TRBD2
abundance: NA
CDR3aa: CASSQGLNTQYF
CDR3nt: TGTGCCAGCAGCCAGGGACTAAATACGCAGTATTTT

j_gene: TRBJ2-5
v_gene: TRBV19
d_gene: NA
abundance: NA
CDR3aa: CASSKGTQETQYF
CDR3nt: TGTGCCAGTAGTAAGGGGACCCAAGAGACCCAGTACTTC

j_gene: TRBJ1-2
v_gene: TRBV6-5
d_gene: TRBD1
abundance: once
CDR3aa: CASSSHPDRGHGYTF
CDR3nt: TGTGCCAGCAGTTCCCACCCCGACAGGGGCCATGGCTACACCTTC

j_gene: TRBJ1-1
v_gene: TRBV5-1
d_gene: NA
abundance: NA
CDR3aa: CASSDQAGGDTEAFF
CDR3nt: TGCGCCAGCAGCGACCAGGCTGGGGGGGACACTGAAGCTTTCTTT

j_gene: TRBJ2-7
v_gene: TRBV27
d_gene: NA
abundance: NA
CDR3aa: CASSFQAETYEQYF
CDR3nt: TGTGCCAGCAGTTTCCAGGCCGAGACCTACGAGCAGTACTTC

j_gene: TRBJ1-2
v_gene: TRBV29-1
d_gene: TRBD1
abundance: NA
CDR3aa: CSVGGPGQVGYGYTF
CDR3nt: TGCAGCGTCGGGGGCCCGGGACAGGTTGGCTATGGCTACACCTTC

j_gene: TRBJ1-2
v_gene: TRBV7-9
d_gene: TRBD1
abundance: NA
CDR3aa: CASSRRTGGRDGYTF
CDR3nt: TGTGCCAGCAGCCGTCGGACAGGGGGCAGAGATGGCTACACCTTC

j_gene: TRBJ2-2
v_gene: TRBV9
d_gene: TRBD1
abundance: NA
CDR3aa: CASSATGTGGGELFF
CDR3nt: TGTGCCAGCAGCGCCACCGGGACAGGAGGCGGGGAGCTGTTTTTT

j_gene: TRBJ2-7
v_gene: TRBV9
d_gene: TRBD1
abundance: NA
CDR3aa: CASSVGTGRGHEQYF
CDR3nt: TGTGCCAGCAGCGTCGGGACGGGCAGGGGGCACGAGCAGTACTTC

j_gene: TRBJ1-1
v_gene: TRBV6-6
d_gene: NA
abundance: NA
CDR3aa: CASSYSKLGGGTEAFF
CDR3nt: TGTGCCAGCAGTTACTCGAAATTAGGCGGGGGCACTGAAGCTTTCTTT

j_gene: TRBJ2-5
v_gene: TRBV6-6
d_gene: NA
abundance: NA
CDR3aa: CASSLGRVETQYF
CDR3nt: TGTGCCAGCAGCCTCGGACGAGTAGAGACCCAGTACTTC

j_gene: TRBJ1-2
v_gene: TRBV9
d_gene: TRBD1
abundance: few
CDR3aa: CASSVAQGNGYTF
CDR3nt: TGTGCCAGCAGCGTAGCACAGGGGAATGGCTACACCTTC

j_gene: TRBJ2-5
v_gene: TRBV19
d_gene: NA
abundance: NA
CDR3aa: CASKKTVFLQETQYF
CDR3nt: TGTGCCAGTAAGAAGACAGTCTTCCTCCAAGAGACCCAGTACTTC

j_gene: TRBJ1-2
v_gene: TRBV5-1
d_gene: NA
abundance: NA
CDR3aa: CASSWLRGYGYTF
CDR3nt: TGCGCCAGCAGCTGGCTACGGGGCTATGGCTACACCTTC

j_gene: TRBJ2-1
v_gene: TRBV27
d_gene: NA
abundance: NA
CDR3aa: CASSPPPYNEQFF
CDR3nt: TGTGCCAGCAGTCCGCCACCCTACAATGAGCAGTTCTTC

j_gene: TRBJ2-5
v_gene: TRBV28
d_gene: TRBD1
abundance: NA
CDR3aa: CASSPGQGAYQETQYF
CDR3nt: TGTGCCAGCAGTCCGGGACAGGGGGCTTACCAAGAGACCCAGTACTTC

j_gene: TRBJ1-4
v_gene: TRBV6-5
d_gene: NA
abundance: NA
CDR3aa: CASSRDNEKLFF
CDR3nt: TGTGCCAGCAGCCGGGACAATGAAAAACTGTTTTTT

j_gene: TRBJ2-2
v_gene: TRBV29-1
d_gene: TRBD1
abundance: NA
CDR3aa: CSVGGQGSHTGELFF
CDR3nt: TGCAGCGTTGGGGGACAGGGGTCTCACACCGGGGAGCTGTTTTTT

j_gene: TRBJ2-7
v_gene: TRBV5-4
d_gene: NA
abundance: once
CDR3aa: CASSLFQGLSYEQYF
CDR3nt: TGTGCCAGCAGCCTCTTCCAGGGTCTCTCCTACGAGCAGTACTTC

j_gene: TRBJ1-4
v_gene: TRBV5-1
d_gene: NA
abundance: once
CDR3aa: CASSLAGGANEKLFF
CDR3nt: TGCGCCAGCAGCTTGGCCGGGGGAGCTAATGAAAAACTGTTTTTT

j_gene: TRBJ1-1
v_gene: TRBV19
d_gene: NA
abundance: NA
CDR3aa: CASSFRTAEAFF
CDR3nt: TGTGCCAGTAGTTTCCGGACAGCTGAAGCTTTCTTT

j_gene: TRBJ2-6
v_gene: TRBV5-4
d_gene: NA
abundance: once
CDR3aa: CASSPGGSGANVLTF
CDR3nt: TGTGCCAGCAGCCCGGGGGGCTCGGGGGCCAACGTCCTGACTTTC

j_gene: TRBJ2-5
v_gene: TRBV19
d_gene: TRBD1
abundance: NA
CDR3aa: CASRDRGQETQYF
CDR3nt: TGTGCCTCTCGGGACAGGGGGCAAGAGACCCAGTACTTC

j_gene: TRBJ1-4
v_gene: TRBV4-1
d_gene: NA
abundance: once
CDR3aa: CASSQVPTNEKLFF
CDR3nt: TGCGCCAGCAGCCAAGTCCCCACTAATGAAAAACTGTTTTTT